The entry that follows covers one T cell receptor beta chain sequence. This clonotype came up many times. The antigen this receptor binds is unknown. No qualities accompany the bases; no much larger clone lies one base away. Ophthalmopathy patients had moderately to severely active disease, with a Clinical Activity Score of 3 or more, a NOSPECS grade of 4 or more, and a disease duration of less than 3 months. The study excluded patients with uncontrolled infections, other autoimmune diseases, pregnancy or lactation. Diagnoses were established on the basis of clinical symptoms, serum thyroxine and TRAb, thyroid ultrasound, and orbital computed tomography. PBMCs were separated from under 12 ml of fresh peripheral blood using Ficoll-Paque density gradient centrifugation. Trizol reagent was used to extract total RNA, and RNA quality was then checked on an Agilent 2100 Bioanalyzer. Amplification of TCR beta CDR3 regions was carried out from RNA transcripts. The first round of RT-PCR for the TCR CDR3 was performed with the HTBI primer set and the Qiagen OneStep RT-PCR kit. A second multiplex PCR round built the libraries, followed by size selection and purification. Paired-end sequencing of the libraries was performed with 100 bp reads on an Illumina HiSeq2000. Regarding the original processing steps: SOAPnuke was used to process the raw data, with reads discarded if the reads contained adapters or uncalled bases, had a mean Phred below 15, or lacked an exact constant-primer or identifier match. COPE v1.2.5 was used to merge the high-quality paired reads, and each unique nucleotide sequence was defined as a clonotype. MiTCR v1.1 was used to align clonotypes to the IMGT TRBV, TRBD and TRBJ reference segments. The analysis was restricted to V-J combinations with a frequency above 0.0001, which together covered roughly 99% of the repertoires. A TCS score was defined as the ratio between F50 (clonal expansion) and ExV (chaos), using BLOSUM62-based TCRdist between CDR3 peptides within each V-J. Welch's t-statistics and random forest reduced around 550 V-J features to about 12, which were used in a naive Bayes classifier (R e1071). TCRdb itself trimmed the public reads at Q25 with fastp, ran MiXCR and retained productive beta chains. For every CDR3 protein sequence, its rows merge into one entry that carries the most common genes and DNA. The V and J calls come from TCRdb's annotation, not from the publication. This sample comprises around 250,000 distinct CDR3 sequences, 16% of them detected only once. Around 30% of the sample comes from the top ten.

This entry comes from a study of T cells in Graves' hyperthyroidism and ophthalmopathy (dated by TCRdb to between 2019 and 2020). The study in broad terms: Peripheral blood was sampled at the time of initial diagnosis, prior to any treatment. TCR V-J signatures able to tell the groups apart were searched for in a discovery cohort of some 97 patients, of whom 43 had Graves' ophthalmopathy and 55 to 65 had stable Graves' hyperthyroidism. Prospective prediction of ophthalmopathy was tested in an independent validation cohort of some 20 hyperthyroidism patients and 17 patients who later progressed to ophthalmopathy. The 95 to 100 discovery patients were divided at random into training and test sets in a 7:3 ratio. In addition, the study compared T-cell repertoires in thyroid tissue and in blood from six Graves' hyperthyroidism patients. After blood sampling, hyperthyroidism patients were treated with methimazole at a starting dose of 30 mg daily, and ophthalmopathy patients were treated with high-dose intravenous methylprednisolone. According to the paper, TCR Vbeta CDR3 sequencing was carried out on about 140 peripheral blood samples, which came from fewer than 50 ophthalmopathy, around 74 hyperthyroidism and roughly 17 progressor patients. Study-wide findings and limitations: In cross-validation, a model built on a 13 V-J signature told ophthalmopathy apart from stable hyperthyroidism with 85% to 90% sensitivity and roughly 83% specificity, and in testing the same model reached 80%/75%. No statistical method was used to fix the sample size in advance, and group allocation was not hidden from the investigators. In validation, the model predicted progression to ophthalmopathy with around 71% sensitivity and around 72% specificity, a median of 6.5 months before onset. Most expanded thyroid clonotypes (frequency above 0.001) were also detected in blood, a finding suggesting that blood repertoires may reflect thyroid immune responses.

The germline V gene sets CDR1 to SGDLS and CDR2 to YYNGEE. V is shortened by 4 bases, J by 6 bases, and the region joining them spans 19 bases. There are 15 amino acids in the CDR3, from cysteine to phenylalanine inclusive. Only CDR3 DNA remains: 45 bases, in frame from the first base. Sequencing was carried out using blood. The sequence was collected from a young woman with Graves' ophthalmopathy. The chain was built from TRBV9 and TRBJ1-1, and perhaps TRBD1 as D gene, on 6 matching bases. The CDR3 region reads CASSPPIRGSAEAFF. The DNA is as follows: TGTGCCAGCAGCCCTCCCATCAGGGGATCGGCTGAAGCTTTCTTT.